This TCR beta chain is from a study of cytomegalovirus exposure and HLA in healthy donors. This PCR relied on a set of 60 Vbeta primers and 13 Jbeta primers. Produced via immunoSEQ multiplex PCR; TCRdb's table is partial and in-frame only. Counted here are 95,000 to 100,000 clones, more than 70% occurring once; the ten biggest clones make up about 3.8%. This CDR3 region has 13 residues. Per the germline V gene, CDR1 is MDHEN and CDR2 is SYDVKM. V was trimmed by 3 bases and J by 1 base, leaving 6 bases between them. The rearrangement uses TRBV28 and TRBJ1-1; D is uncertain. The specimen sequenced was PBMCs. This clonotype was sampled from a man aged 25 to 45 in good health and CMV-seronegative. The CDR3 DNA reads as TGTGCCAGCAGTTTGCCGGGGAACACTGAAGCTTTCTTT. This gives the protein CASSLPGNTEAFF.